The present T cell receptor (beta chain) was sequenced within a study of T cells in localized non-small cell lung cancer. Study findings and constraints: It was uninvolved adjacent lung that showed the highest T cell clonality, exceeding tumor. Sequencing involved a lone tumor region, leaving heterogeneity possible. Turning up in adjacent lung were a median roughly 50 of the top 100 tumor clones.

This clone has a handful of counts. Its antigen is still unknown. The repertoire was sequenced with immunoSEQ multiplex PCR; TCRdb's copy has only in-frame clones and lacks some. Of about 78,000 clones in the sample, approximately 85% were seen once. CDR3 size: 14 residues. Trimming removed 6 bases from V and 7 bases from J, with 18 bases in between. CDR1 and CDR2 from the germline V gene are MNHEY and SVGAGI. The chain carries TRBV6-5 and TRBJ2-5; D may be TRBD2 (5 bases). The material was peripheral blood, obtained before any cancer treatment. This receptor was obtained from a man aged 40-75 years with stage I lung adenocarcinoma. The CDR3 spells CASSGVGSWGTQYF. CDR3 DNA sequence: TGTGCCAGCAGCGGGGTGGGGAGCTGGGGGACCCAGTACTTC.